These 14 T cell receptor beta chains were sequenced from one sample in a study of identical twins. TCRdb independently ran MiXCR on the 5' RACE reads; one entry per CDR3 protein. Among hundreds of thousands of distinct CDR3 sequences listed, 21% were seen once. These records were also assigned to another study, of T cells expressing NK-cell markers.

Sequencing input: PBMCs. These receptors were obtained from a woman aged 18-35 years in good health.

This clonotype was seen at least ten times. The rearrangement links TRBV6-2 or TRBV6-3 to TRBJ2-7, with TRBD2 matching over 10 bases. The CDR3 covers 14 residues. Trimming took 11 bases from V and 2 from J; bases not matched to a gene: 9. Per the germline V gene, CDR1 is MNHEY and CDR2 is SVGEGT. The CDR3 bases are TGTGCCGTGCGAACGGGGACTAGCGCCTACGAGCAGTACTTC. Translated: CAVRTGTSAYEQYF.

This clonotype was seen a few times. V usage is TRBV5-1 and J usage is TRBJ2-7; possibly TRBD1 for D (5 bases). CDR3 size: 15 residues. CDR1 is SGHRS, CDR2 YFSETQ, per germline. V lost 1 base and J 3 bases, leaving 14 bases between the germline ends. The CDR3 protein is CASSLLVGQDYEQYF. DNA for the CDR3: TGCGCCAGCAGCTTGTTGGTGGGGCAGGACTACGAGCAGTACTTC.

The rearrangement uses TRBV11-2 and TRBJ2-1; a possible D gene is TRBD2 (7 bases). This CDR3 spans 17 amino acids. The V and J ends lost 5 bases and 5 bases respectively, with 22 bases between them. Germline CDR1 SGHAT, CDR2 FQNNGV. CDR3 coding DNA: TGTGCCAGCAGCACTATGGGGGGGCCTAAGACACACAATGAGCAGTTCTTC. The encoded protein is CASSTMGGPKTHNEQFF.

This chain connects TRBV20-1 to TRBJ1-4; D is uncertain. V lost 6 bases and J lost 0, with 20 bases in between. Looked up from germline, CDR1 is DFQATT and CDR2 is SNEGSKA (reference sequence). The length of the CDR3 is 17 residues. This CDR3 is CSALSRSSSATNEKLFF. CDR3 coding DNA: TGCAGTGCCCTGTCGCGGTCTTCCTCTGCAACTAATGAAAAACTGTTTTTT.

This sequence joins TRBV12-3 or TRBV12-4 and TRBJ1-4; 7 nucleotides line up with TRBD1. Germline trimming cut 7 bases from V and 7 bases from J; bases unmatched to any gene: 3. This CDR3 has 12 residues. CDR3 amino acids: CASTRGFEKLFF. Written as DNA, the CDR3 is TGTGCCAGCACCAGGGGGTTTGAAAAACTGTTTTTT.

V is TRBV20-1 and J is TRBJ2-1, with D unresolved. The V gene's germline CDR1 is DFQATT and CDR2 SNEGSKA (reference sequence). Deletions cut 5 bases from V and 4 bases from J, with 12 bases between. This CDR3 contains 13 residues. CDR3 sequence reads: CSAPRVTYNEQFF. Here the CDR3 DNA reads TGCAGTGCTCCACGGGTAACATACAATGAGCAGTTCTTC.

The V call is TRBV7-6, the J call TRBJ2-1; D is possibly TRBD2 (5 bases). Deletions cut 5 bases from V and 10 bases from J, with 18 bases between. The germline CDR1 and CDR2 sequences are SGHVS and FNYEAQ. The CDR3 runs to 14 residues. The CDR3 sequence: CASSRWTSTGEQFF. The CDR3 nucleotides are TGTGCCAGCAGCCGATGGACTTCAACGGGCGAGCAGTTCTTC.

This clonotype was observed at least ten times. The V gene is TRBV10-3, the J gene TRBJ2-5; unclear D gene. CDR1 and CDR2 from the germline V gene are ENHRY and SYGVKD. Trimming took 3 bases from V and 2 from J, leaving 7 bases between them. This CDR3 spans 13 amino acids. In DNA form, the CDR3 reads TGTGCCATCAGTGATTTACAGCAAGAGACCCAGTACTTC. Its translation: CAISDLQQETQYF.

As DNA, the CDR3 is TGTGCCACTGGAACAGGGGTCGGTACTGAAGCTTTCTTT. Amino acids: CATGTGVGTEAFF. The rearrangement uses TRBV27 and TRBJ1-1; TRBD1 aligns across 7 bases. CDR3 length: 13 residues. The germline V gene has CDR1 MNHEY and CDR2 SMNVEV (reference sequence). Trimming cost V 10 bases and J 5 bases; bases outside gene matches: 10.

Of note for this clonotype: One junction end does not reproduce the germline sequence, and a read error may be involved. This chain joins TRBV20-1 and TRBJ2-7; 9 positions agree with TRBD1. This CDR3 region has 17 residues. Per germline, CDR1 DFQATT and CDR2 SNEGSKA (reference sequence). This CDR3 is CCARAPKLQGAGYEQYF. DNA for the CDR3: TGCTGTGCTAGGGCCCCGAAATTACAGGGGGCGGGCTACGAGCAGTACTTC.

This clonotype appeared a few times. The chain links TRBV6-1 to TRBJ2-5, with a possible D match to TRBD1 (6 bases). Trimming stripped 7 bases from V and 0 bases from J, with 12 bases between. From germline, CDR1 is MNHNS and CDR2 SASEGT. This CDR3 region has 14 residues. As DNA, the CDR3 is TGTGCCAGCAAAGCGACAGGAAACCAAGAGACCCAGTACTTC. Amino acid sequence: CASKATGNQETQYF.

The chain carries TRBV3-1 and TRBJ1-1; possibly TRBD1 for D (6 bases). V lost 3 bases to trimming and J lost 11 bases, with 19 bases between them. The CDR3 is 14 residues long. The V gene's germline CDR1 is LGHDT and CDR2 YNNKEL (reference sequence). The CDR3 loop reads CASSQRGRVSAAFF. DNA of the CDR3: TGTGCCAGCAGCCAGCGGGGGCGTGTGTCGGCTGCTTTCTTT.

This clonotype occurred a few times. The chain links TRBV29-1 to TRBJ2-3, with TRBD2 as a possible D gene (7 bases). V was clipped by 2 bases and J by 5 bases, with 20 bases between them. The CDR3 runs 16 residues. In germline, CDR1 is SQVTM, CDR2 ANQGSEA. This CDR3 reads CSVEKGGGGRGDTQYF. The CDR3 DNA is TGCAGCGTTGAAAAAGGAGGGGGGGGGAGAGGAGATACGCAGTATTTT.

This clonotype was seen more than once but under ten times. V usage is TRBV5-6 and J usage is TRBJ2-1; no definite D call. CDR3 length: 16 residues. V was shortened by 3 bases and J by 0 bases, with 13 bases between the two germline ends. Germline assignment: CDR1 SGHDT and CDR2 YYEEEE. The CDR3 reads CASSSPLENSYNEQFF. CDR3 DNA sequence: TGTGCCAGCAGCTCGCCCCTGGAAAACTCCTACAATGAGCAGTTCTTC.